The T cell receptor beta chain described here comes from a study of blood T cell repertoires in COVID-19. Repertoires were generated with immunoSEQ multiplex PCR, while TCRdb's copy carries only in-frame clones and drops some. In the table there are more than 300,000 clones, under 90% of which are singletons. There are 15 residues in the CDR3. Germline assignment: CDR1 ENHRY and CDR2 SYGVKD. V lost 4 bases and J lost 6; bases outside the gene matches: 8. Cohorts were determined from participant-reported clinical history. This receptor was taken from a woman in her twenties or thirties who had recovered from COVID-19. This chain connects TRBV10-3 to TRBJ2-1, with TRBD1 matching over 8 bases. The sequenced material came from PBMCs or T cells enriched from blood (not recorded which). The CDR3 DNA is TGTGCCATCAGTGTGGGGACAGGTGGGGTCAATGAGCAGTTCTTC. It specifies CAISVGTGGVNEQFF.